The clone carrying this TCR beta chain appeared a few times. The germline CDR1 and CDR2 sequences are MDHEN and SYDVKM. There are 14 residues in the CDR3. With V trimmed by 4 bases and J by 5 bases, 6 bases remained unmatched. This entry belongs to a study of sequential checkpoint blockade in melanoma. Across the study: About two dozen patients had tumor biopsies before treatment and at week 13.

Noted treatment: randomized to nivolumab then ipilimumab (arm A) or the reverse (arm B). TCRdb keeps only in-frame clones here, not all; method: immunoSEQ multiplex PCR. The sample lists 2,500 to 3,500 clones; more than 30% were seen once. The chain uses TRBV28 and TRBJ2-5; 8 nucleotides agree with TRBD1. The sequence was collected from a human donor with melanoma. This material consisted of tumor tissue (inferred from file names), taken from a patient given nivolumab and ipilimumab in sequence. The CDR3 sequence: CASSSGQGGETQYF. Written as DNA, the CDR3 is TGTGCCAGCAGTTCCGGACAGGGCGGGGAGACCCAGTACTTC. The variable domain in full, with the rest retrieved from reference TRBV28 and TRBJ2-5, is DVKVTQSSRYLVKRTGEKVFLECVQDMDHENMFWYRQDPGLGLRLIYFSYDVKMKEKGDIPEGYSVSREKKERFSLILESASTNQTSMYLCASSSGQGGETQYFGPGTRLLVL.